The 23 T cell receptor beta chains reported below all come from one sample, sequenced in a study of blood T cell repertoires in COVID-19. Sequenced by immunoSEQ multiplex PCR; TCRdb stores in-frame clones only, minus some. The sample yields about 250,000 clones, about 80% seen once. The specimen was peripheral blood. The receptors come from a man in his fifties or sixties with active or convalescent COVID-19.

The chain couples TRBV6-9 to TRBJ1-5, with 8 bases matching TRBD1. The CDR3 is 14 residues long. Germline-derived CDR1 and CDR2 are MNHGY and SVAAGI. Trimming removed 2 bases from V and 7 bases from J; junction bases left unmatched: 4. The CDR3 reads CASSYQTGDQPQHF. DNA for the CDR3: TGTGCCAGCAGTTATCAGACAGGGGACCAGCCCCAGCATTTT.

A single count supports this clone. The V and J genes are TRBV9 and TRBJ1-1, with 7 bases lining up with TRBD1. This CDR3 comprises 14 residues. The V and J ends lost 4 bases and 1 base, in that order; junction bases with no gene match: 4. Germline-derived CDR1 and CDR2 are SGDLS and YYNGEE. Here the CDR3 reads CASSTGQENTEAFF. CDR3 bases: TGTGCCAGCAGCACAGGACAGGAGAACACTGAAGCTTTCTTT.

This clone was recorded at least ten times. J is TRBJ1-2 and V is TRBV4-1; 9 nucleotides line up with TRBD1. With 7 bases clipped from V and 3 bases from J, the junction kept 6 bases outside the gene matches. The CDR3 extends over 14 amino acids. CDR1 and CDR2 from the germline V gene are MGHRA and YSYEKL. CDR3 region: CASTKTGGYYGYTF. The CDR3 DNA reads TGCGCCAGCACCAAGACAGGGGGATACTATGGCTACACCTTC.

This chain uses TRBV29-1 with TRBJ1-4; unclear D gene. V gave up 0 bases and J gave up 7 bases, with 15 bases separating them. CDR1 is SQVTM and CDR2 is ANQGSEA in the germline V gene. The CDR3 extends over 15 amino acids. CDR3 sequence (DNA): TGCAGCGTTGAAGATCGGGAACCGGGCGGTGAAAAACTGTTTTTT. It translates to CSVEDREPGGEKLFF.

In this sample, this clone turned up once. CDR3 loop: CASSRPPSGGATDTQYF. The CDR3 DNA reads as TGTGCCAGCAGCCGGCCCCCCAGCGGGGGGGCAACAGATACGCAGTATTTT. The chain recombines TRBV3-1 (or the pseudogene TRBV3-2) with TRBJ2-3, with 10 nucleotides matching TRBD2. J gave up 3 bases and V 4 bases, and 10 bases lay outside the gene matches. Germline V CDR1 and CDR2: LGHDT, YNNKEL (reference sequence). The CDR3 is 17 residues long.

V gene TRBV11-2 combines with J gene TRBJ1-2; 11 bases agree with TRBD1. The CDR3 contains 15 residues. The V gene end was trimmed by 4 bases and the J gene end by 7 bases; junction bases not matched to a gene: 8. Per germline, CDR1 SGHAT and CDR2 FQNNGV. As DNA, the CDR3 is TGTGCCAGCAGCTCTCTTGGACAGGGGGCGATTGGCTACACCTTC. Its translation: CASSSLGQGAIGYTF.

There are a few counts of this clone. The chain links TRBV9 to TRBJ2-1; D might be TRBD2 (6 bases). Per germline, CDR1 SGDLS and CDR2 YYNGEE. The CDR3 runs to 17 residues. V was trimmed by 0 bases and J by 6 bases, leaving 19 bases between them. CDR3 residues: CASSVGGVGTNGNEQFF. Written as DNA, the CDR3 is TGTGCCAGCAGCGTAGGGGGGGTTGGGACCAACGGCAATGAGCAGTTCTTC.

The rearrangement joins TRBV19 to TRBJ2-2; tentative D call: TRBD2 (6 bases). The CDR3 sequence is 15 residues long. V lost 7 bases and J 4 bases, leaving 16 bases between the germline ends. The V gene's germline CDR1 is LNHDA and CDR2 SQIVND (reference sequence). CDR3 protein: CASTPRTGGTGELFF. The CDR3 DNA follows: TGTGCCAGTACCCCCAGGACCGGGGGCACCGGGGAGCTGTTTTTT.

CDR3: CASIQRGYGYTF. The DNA for the CDR3 is TGTGCCAGCATCCAGCGGGGATATGGCTACACCTTC. The gene calls are TRBV28 and TRBJ1-2; no definite D call. The CDR3 is 12 amino acids. Between the trimmed V and J ends, which lost 7 bases and 5 bases, there was a span of 11 bases. Germline lookup yields CDR1 MDHEN and CDR2 SYDVKM.

This chain links TRBV7-3 with TRBJ1-1; TRBD1 aligns across 7 bases. Germline values: CDR1 SGHTA, CDR2 FQGTGA. This CDR3 is 16 amino acids long. The trim removed 5 bases at V and 4 bases at J, leaving 13 bases unmatched. The CDR3, as DNA: TGTGCCAGCAGCCCAAGGCGAGGGGGCATCGGCACTGAAGCTTTCTTT. It specifies CASSPRRGGIGTEAFF. Supplemented by reference TRBV7-3 and TRBJ1-1, the full variable domain reads GAGVSQTPSNKVTEKGKYVELRCDPISGHTALYWYRQSLGQGPEFLIYFQGTGAADDSGLPNDRFFAVRPEGSVSTLKIQRTERGDSAVYLCASSPRRGGIGTEAFFGQGTRLTVV.

The CDR3 DNA reads as TGTGCCAGCAGCTCGATGGGCGGAGGTGAGCAGTTCTTC. Encoded protein: CASSSMGGGEQFF. V usage is TRBV7-2 and J usage is TRBJ2-1, with D possibly matching TRBD2 (5 bases). CDR3 length equals 13 residues. The germline V gene has CDR1 SGHTA and CDR2 FQGNSA. Trimming cost V 4 bases and J 9 bases, with 13 bases left between them.

This clone showed up just once. This chain links TRBV27 with TRBJ1-2; 8 bases align to TRBD1. The CDR3 is made up of 14 amino acids. The V segment lost 5 bases and the J segment 2 bases; nucleotides outside the gene matches: 4. CDR1 and CDR2 (germline): MNHEY, SMNVEV (reference sequence). CDR3 nucleotide sequence: TGTGCCAGCAGTGCGACAGGGGTAAACTATGGCTACACCTTC. Its protein is CASSATGVNYGYTF.

This chain connects TRBV13 to TRBJ2-7; D uncertain. The germline CDR1 and CDR2 sequences are PRHDT and FYEKMQ (reference sequence). The V gene lost 4 bases and the J gene lost 5 bases, with 9 bases spanning the gap. This CDR3 is built from 12 residues. CDR3 region: CASSSQYHEQYF. The CDR3 region has the DNA TGTGCCAGCAGCTCCCAGTACCACGAGCAGTACTTC. The whole variable domain, remainder taken from reference TRBV13 and TRBJ2-7, is AAGVIQSPRHLIKEKRETATLKCYPIPRHDTVYWYQQGPGQDPQFLISFYEKMQSDKGSIPDRFSAQQFSDYHSELNMSSLELGDSALYFCASSSQYHEQYFGPGTRLTVT.

The rearrangement links TRBV21-1 to TRBJ2-3; TRBD2 was called by the table and not checked on the DNA. TRBV21-1 is described as a pseudogene. The CDR3 has 15 residues. In DNA, the CDR3 is TGTGCCAGCAGCCCGGGACTAGCCTCCGCAGATACGCAGTATTTT. Translated, it gives CASSPGLASADTQYF.

The chain is built from TRBV5-1 and TRBJ2-3; 10 bases match TRBD1. Germline CDR1 SGHRS, CDR2 YFSETQ. V gave up 0 bases and J gave up 4 bases; unmatched junction bases: 5. The CDR3 loop spans 16 amino acids. The CDR3 nucleotides read TGCGCCAGCAGCTTGGAGGGACAGGGGTGGGCAGATACGCAGTATTTT. It translates to CASSLEGQGWADTQYF.

The V and J genes are TRBV5-6 and TRBJ2-7; D gene ambiguous. Germline V gene data show CDR1 as SGHDT and CDR2 as YYEEEE. With 4 bases removed from V and 0 bases from J, the gap between germline ends came to 17 bases. The CDR3 totals 16 residues. The CDR3 protein is CASSRSTDRSSYEQYF. The CDR3 DNA follows: TGTGCCAGCAGCCGCTCAACTGATCGGAGCTCCTACGAGCAGTACTTC.

This sequence joins TRBV10-1 and TRBJ2-1, with a possible D match to TRBD2 (5 bases). Germline loops: CDR1 WNHNN, CDR2 SYGVQD (reference sequence). This CDR3 region has 15 residues. Between the trimmed V and J ends, which lost 2 bases and 2 bases, there was a span of 10 bases. The DNA of the CDR3 is TGCGCCAGCAGTGAGAGAGGGTGCGCCTACAATGAGCAGTTCTTC. Its protein is CASSERGCAYNEQFF.

The V gene is TRBV19, the J gene TRBJ2-7; D possibly corresponds to TRBD2 (6 bases). The CDR3 has 12 residues. V gave up 7 bases and J gave up 6 bases, with 13 bases separating them. The germline CDR1 and CDR2 sequences are LNHDA and SQIVND (reference sequence). Written as DNA, the CDR3 is TGTGCCAGTACCGGAGGGGTAGGCGAGCAGTACTTC. Protein sequence: CASTGGVGEQYF.

The chain has TRBV27 and TRBJ1-2; 9 bases match TRBD1. With 3 bases clipped from V and 2 bases from J, the junction kept 1 base outside the gene matches. CDR3 length: 14 amino acids. The V gene's germline CDR1 is MNHEY and CDR2 SMNVEV (reference sequence). The CDR3 DNA follows: TGTGCCAGCAGTTTTACAGGGGGCAACTATGGCTACACCTTC. It is translated as CASSFTGGNYGYTF.

The rearrangement uses TRBV5-1 and TRBJ1-1; D gene uncertain. Germline V gene data show CDR1 as SGHRS and CDR2 as YFSETQ. V lost 0 bases and J lost 11, with 14 bases in between. CDR3 size: 13 residues. CDR3 coding DNA: TGCGCCAGCAGCTTGGCCGCGGAGGCACCGGCTTTCTTT. It is translated as CASSLAAEAPAFF.

The CDR3 reads CASSYSPGVGTDTQYF. In DNA, the CDR3 is TGTGCCAGCAGTTACTCGCCGGGGGTGGGCACAGATACGCAGTATTTT. V and J are TRBV6-5 and TRBJ2-3, with a tentative D call TRBD2 (6 bases). Per germline, CDR1 MNHEY and CDR2 SVGAGI. CDR3 length equals 16 residues. V lost 0 bases and J 1 base, leaving 11 bases between the germline ends.

The chain employs TRBV6-2 or TRBV6-3 and TRBJ1-5; 7 bases match TRBD1. The CDR3 runs 15 residues. Trimming took 2 bases from V and 8 from J; bases not matched to a gene: 9. CDR1 MNHEY and CDR2 SVGEGT come from the germline V gene. The CDR3 protein is CASSYDSRQGKPQHF. CDR3 DNA sequence: TGTGCCAGCAGTTACGACTCTCGACAGGGCAAGCCCCAGCATTTT.

This clone came up a few times. This chain uses TRBV30 with TRBJ2-7, with D possibly being TRBD1 (5 bases). This CDR3 contains 10 residues. Germline V gene data show CDR1 as GTSNPN and CDR2 as SVGIG (reference sequence). The CDR3 spells CAAQGYEQYF. For the CDR3, the DNA is TGTGCTGCTCAGGGTTACGAGCAGTACTTC.